In this sample, the clone carrying this T cell receptor beta chain turned up many times. This record belongs to a study of T cells in Graves' hyperthyroidism and ophthalmopathy. The TCR beta CDR3 regions underwent amplification using RNA transcripts as the source. Carried out on the TCR CDR3, a first-round RT-PCR used the HTBI primer set. TCRdb used MiXCR to reprocess the multiplex PCR reads, holding one entry per CDR3 protein. The data hold roughly 510,000 distinct CDR3 sequences, with around 20% observed a single time. CDR1 is DFQATT, CDR2 SNEGSKA, per germline (reference sequence). Between the trimmed V and J ends, which lost 3 bases and 3 bases, there was a span of 15 bases. This CDR3 has 14 residues.

The sequencing sample was made of blood. This chain joins TRBV20-1 and TRBJ2-7, with D perhaps matching TRBD2 (5 bases). This clonotype was sampled from a man between 18 and 35 years old with Graves' hyperthyroidism. CDR3 sequence reads: CSASLPGNSYEQYF. In nucleotides, the CDR3 is TGCAGTGCTAGTCTACCGGGGAATAGCTACGAGCAGTACTTC.